Presented here are 27 T cell receptor beta chains from one specimen sequenced in a study of T-cell memory formation after mild COVID-19 (dated by TCRdb to the early 2020s). The method behind the library was 5' RACE. This sample was sequenced with an Illumina NovaSeq 6000. The public reads were quality trimmed at Q25 with fastp and then assembled into clones with MiXCR by TCRdb, keeping productive beta chains. CDR3 protein duplicates are merged, each entry listing the most common genes and DNA. This sample comprises approximately 570,000 distinct CDR3 sequences, about a sixth of them detected only once. 12% of the sample rests with the top ten. Source material: PBMCs or a T cell subset sorted from them (not recorded which). These receptors were collected from an adult woman who had mild COVID-19 (a few samples of this study predate the infection). The sample titles of this study are shuffled in the database, so cell type and time point are left out; the donor was told from shared clones.

The chain has TRBV24-1 and TRBJ2-1; D gene unclear. V lost 5 bases to trimming and J lost 6 bases, with 7 bases between them. Germline lookup yields CDR1 KGHDR and CDR2 SFDVKD. This CDR3 has 12 residues. CDR3 in DNA: TGTGCCACCAGTGGATACGGCAATGAGCAGTTCTTC. Amino acid sequence: CATSGYGNEQFF.

This clonotype was seen only a few times. The chain couples TRBV5-4 to TRBJ1-2; 8 bases match TRBD1. This CDR3 has 15 amino acids. J gave up 2 bases and V 4 bases, and 7 bases lay outside the gene matches. Germline-derived CDR1 and CDR2 are SGHNT and YYREEE (reference sequence). The DNA of the CDR3 is TGTGCCAGCAGCGGCGCAGGGGGCCCGAACTATGGCTACACCTTC. As protein: CASSGAGGPNYGYTF. The whole variable domain, remainder taken from reference TRBV5-4 and TRBJ1-2, is ETGVTQSPTHLIKTRGQQVTLRCSSQSGHNTVSWYQQALGQGPQFIFQYYREEENGRGNFPPRFSGLQFPNYSSELNVNALELDDSALYLCASSGAGGPNYGYTFGSGTRLTVV.

The V gene is TRBV4-2, the J gene TRBJ1-2; D gene unclear. The CDR3 runs 13 residues. Per germline, CDR1 LGHNA and CDR2 YNFKEQ. The germline V and J ends were trimmed by 1 base and 7 bases, with 10 bases remaining between them. The DNA for the CDR3 is TGTGCCAGCAGCCAAGGACCAGGCGGTGGCTACACCTTC. This sequence encodes CASSQGPGGGYTF.

There are a few counts of this clonotype. Germline and junction disagree at one end, which may indicate a read error. This chain uses TRBV15 with TRBJ2-1, with 13 positions matching TRBD2. The CDR3 is 17 amino acids. Germline V gene sequence: CDR1 LNHNV, CDR2 YYDKDF (reference sequence). CDR3 sequence (DNA): TGTGCCACCAGTAGAGGACAGACGGGACTAGCGGGAAATGAGCAGTTCTTC. Encoded protein: CATSRGQTGLAGNEQFF.

The chain links TRBV18 to TRBJ2-7; 8 bases fit TRBD1. V was clipped by 3 bases and J by 3 bases; unmatched bases: 10. The CDR3 is 16 amino acids. In germline, CDR1 is KGHSH, CDR2 LQKENI. The CDR3 protein is CASSPYRDRSNYEQYF. CDR3 bases: TGTGCCAGCTCACCGTACCGGGACAGGAGCAACTACGAGCAGTACTTC.

This clonotype was counted between two and nine times. V gene TRBV7-3 combines with J gene TRBJ2-2; 7 bases map to TRBD2. V gave up 2 bases and J gave up 6 bases; unmatched junction bases: 3. CDR3 length: 14 residues. Per the germline V gene, CDR1 is SGHTA and CDR2 is FQGTGA. The DNA for the CDR3 is TGTGCCAGCAGCTTAGGGCTAGCGGCCGGGGAGCTGTTTTTT. It specifies CASSLGLAAGELFF. The full variable domain, its missing parts supplied by reference TRBV7-3 and TRBJ2-2, is GAGVSQTPSNKVTEKGKYVELRCDPISGHTALYWYRQSLGQGPEFLIYFQGTGAADDSGLPNDRFFAVRPEGSVSTLKIQRTERGDSAVYLCASSLGLAAGELFFGEGSRLTVL.

V usage is TRBV4-2 and J usage is TRBJ2-2, with TRBD2 as a possible D gene (5 bases). The CDR3 spans 16 residues. Germline V lookup: CDR1 LGHNA, CDR2 YNFKEQ. Trimming pared 1 base from V and 2 bases from J, leaving 11 bases between. As DNA, the CDR3 is TGTGCCAGCAGCCAAGCTCGGACTTTTAACACCGGGGAGCTGTTTTTT. Its protein product is CASSQARTFNTGELFF.

The CDR3 region has the DNA TGTGCCAGCAGCCCTCTGCAGGGGAACACTGAAGCTTTCTTT. Its protein product is CASSPLQGNTEAFF. The rearrangement joins TRBV7-2 to TRBJ1-1, with a possible D match to TRBD1 (5 bases). V lost 5 bases and J lost 1, with 11 bases in between. Per the germline V gene, CDR1 is SGHTA and CDR2 is FQGNSA. CDR3 size: 14 residues.

The genes are TRBV24-1 and TRBJ2-2; TRBD1 matches at 12 bases. Germline V gene data show CDR1 as KGHDR and CDR2 as SFDVKD. J was trimmed by 4 bases and V by 2 bases; bases with no gene match: 4. The CDR3 is 17 amino acids. The CDR3 region has the DNA TGTGCCACCAGTGATTCCGGGACAGGGGGCATCACCGGGGAGCTGTTTTTT. Protein product: CATSDSGTGGITGELFF.

This clonotype was seen many times. J is TRBJ1-3 and V is TRBV4-3, with a tentative D call TRBD1 (5 bases). The V and J ends lost 1 base and 8 bases respectively, with 15 bases between them. The CDR3 spans 15 residues. CDR1 is LGHNA, CDR2 YSLEER, per germline. For the CDR3, the DNA is TGCGCCAGCAGCCAAGGAACGGGGTTGGGGGACACCATATATTTT. This sequence encodes CASSQGTGLGDTIYF.

The V call is TRBV7-2, the J call TRBJ2-5; 14 bases are a match to TRBD2. Germline values: CDR1 SGHTA, CDR2 FQGNSA. The trim removed 1 base at V and 5 bases at J, leaving 3 bases unmatched. There are 16 residues in the CDR3. The CDR3 sequence: CASSLETSGGAETQYF. For the CDR3, the DNA is TGTGCCAGCAGCTTAGAGACTAGCGGGGGGGCGGAGACCCAGTACTTC. The full variable domain, with the rest looked up from reference TRBV7-2 and TRBJ2-5, is GAGVSQSPSNKVTEKGKDVELRCDPISGHTALYWYRQSLGQGLEFLIYFQGNSAPDKSGLPSDRFSAERTGGSVSTLTIQRTQQEDSAVYLCASSLETSGGAETQYFGPGTRLLVL.

The rearrangement links TRBV5-1 to TRBJ1-2, with D maybe TRBD1 (5 bases). CDR1 is SGHRS and CDR2 is YFSETQ in the germline V gene. V lost 4 bases and J lost 4, with 20 bases in between. The CDR3 runs 16 residues. CDR3 region: CASSPPGGANSYGYTF. As DNA, the CDR3 is TGCGCCAGCAGCCCCCCTGGCGGGGCGAACTCCTATGGCTACACCTTC.

V and J are TRBV5-6 and TRBJ2-1; maybe TRBD2 (6 bases). The ends were cut back, 4 bases at V and 4 bases at J, with 18 bases in the middle. The CDR3 consists of 16 residues. CDR1 is SGHDT and CDR2 is YYEEEE in the germline V gene. The CDR3 coding sequence is TGTGCCAGCAGCCCGGGTTACGGGGGACTTTACAATGAGCAGTTCTTC. Protein sequence: CASSPGYGGLYNEQFF.

This clonotype was counted only a few times. The chain recombines TRBV5-1 with TRBJ1-1, with TRBD1 identical over 10 bases. CDR1 and CDR2 from the germline V gene are SGHRS and YFSETQ. The V gene end was trimmed by 4 bases and the J gene end by 2 bases; junction bases not matched to a gene: 2. The CDR3 loop spans 14 amino acids. Here the CDR3 reads CASSRDRGNTEAFF. The CDR3 nucleotides are TGCGCCAGCAGCCGGGACAGGGGAAACACTGAAGCTTTCTTT.

The chain couples TRBV18 to TRBJ2-6; 7 bases agree with TRBD2. This CDR3 comprises 17 residues. Germline CDR1 reads KGHSH; CDR2 reads LQKENI. Losses at the gene ends were 10 bases for V and 0 bases for J; bases not matched to a gene: 12. CDR3 nucleotides: TGTGCCAACCGGGAGGCGCGGTCTTTCTCTGGGGCCAACGTCCTGACTTTC. Its translation is CANREARSFSGANVLTF.

A few counts support this clonotype. V and J are TRBV5-1 and TRBJ1-3; D is uncertain. V lost 2 bases and J lost 2, with 8 bases in between. The germline V gene has CDR1 SGHRS and CDR2 YFSETQ. This CDR3 has 14 amino acids. This CDR3 is CASSFQDAGNTIYF. The CDR3, as DNA: TGCGCCAGCAGCTTTCAGGACGCTGGAAACACCATATATTTT.

This clonotype appeared a few times. This rearrangement joins TRBV18 to TRBJ2-2; 11 nucleotides match TRBD2. The ends lost 0 bases at V and 6 bases at J; junction bases unmatched: 3. CDR1 KGHSH and CDR2 LQKENI come from the germline V gene. The CDR3 sequence is 16 residues long. CDR3: CASSPPVAGGPGELFF. The CDR3 DNA sequence: TGTGCCAGCTCACCACCGGTAGCGGGAGGGCCCGGGGAGCTGTTTTTT.

The chain uses TRBV19 and TRBJ2-5; D remains unclear. The CDR3 is made up of 16 amino acids. The germline V gene encodes CDR1 LNHDA and CDR2 SQIVND (reference sequence). V was clipped by 5 bases and J by 2 bases, with 18 bases between them. DNA for the CDR3: TGTGCCAGTAGTCCCCTTGGTGGGATTGGGCAAGAGACCCAGTACTTC. It yields the protein CASSPLGGIGQETQYF.

This clonotype was picked up a small number of times. This chain connects TRBV19 to TRBJ1-4; TRBD1 might be the D (5 bases). Trimming pared 10 bases from V and 8 bases from J, leaving 17 bases between. Germline V gene lookup returns CDR1 LNHDA and CDR2 SQIVND (reference sequence). The CDR3 spans 13 residues. The CDR3 loop is CATMHGTWEKLFF. The CDR3, as DNA: TGTGCCACTATGCACGGGACCTGGGAAAAACTGTTTTTT.

This clonotype was seen many times. V gene TRBV4-1 combines with J gene TRBJ1-5, with 7 bases fitting TRBD1. The CDR3 spans 15 residues. After removal of 1 base from V and 4 bases from J, the junction contained 4 bases not matched to a gene. Germline loops: CDR1 MGHRA, CDR2 YSYEKL. This CDR3 is CASSQGDRVNQPQHF. The CDR3 DNA is TGCGCCAGCAGCCAAGGTGACAGGGTAAATCAGCCCCAGCATTTT.

The V call is TRBV6-5, the J call TRBJ1-1; the match to TRBD1 covers 8 bases. The CDR3 sequence is 17 residues long. The V and J ends lost 0 bases and 5 bases, in that order; junction bases with no gene match: 11. CDR1 is MNHEY and CDR2 is SVGAGI in the germline V gene. The CDR3 protein is CASSYSRQGWIGTEAFF. The CDR3 region has the DNA TGTGCCAGCAGTTACTCCCGACAGGGGTGGATAGGAACTGAAGCTTTCTTT.

This clonotype was picked up many times. The chain employs TRBV12-3 or TRBV12-4 and TRBJ2-5; D not resolved. The CDR3 contains 14 residues. Trimming took off 2 bases at V and 1 base at J, with 8 bases between the two ends. Written as DNA, the CDR3 is TGTGCCAGCAGTTTATTAGGCGTCCAAGAGACCCAGTACTTC. It encodes CASSLLGVQETQYF.

The table lists this clonotype with a few counts. The chain carries TRBV5-6 and TRBJ2-3, with D possibly TRBD2 on 7 matching bases. The CDR3 is made up of 15 amino acids. From germline, CDR1 is SGHDT and CDR2 YYEEEE. Trimming took 6 bases from V and 1 from J, leaving 15 bases between them. The CDR3 is CASTHRGAGTDTQYF. CDR3 sequence (DNA): TGTGCCAGCACCCACCGGGGGGCAGGCACAGATACGCAGTATTTT.

This clonotype was observed a handful of times. The V call is TRBV5-1, the J call TRBJ2-5, with 8 positions matching TRBD1. The J segment lost 5 bases and the V segment lost 5 bases, leaving 8 bases of the junction unmatched. The CDR3 length is 14 residues. The V gene's germline CDR1 is SGHRS and CDR2 YFSETQ. Here the CDR3 DNA reads TGCGCCAGCAGGCCGCAGGGGGCGAAGGAGACCCAGTACTTC. Its protein is CASRPQGAKETQYF.

In its sample, this clonotype was seen a few times. The genes are TRBV3-1 and TRBJ1-4; unclear D gene. Trimming removed 3 bases at V and 7 bases at J, with 12 bases between. Germline V CDR1 and CDR2: LGHDT, YNNKEL (reference sequence). The CDR3 spans 14 residues. This CDR3 reads CASSQREGGEKLFF. For the CDR3, the DNA is TGTGCCAGCAGCCAGAGGGAAGGAGGTGAAAAACTGTTTTTT.

The chain employs TRBV9 and TRBJ2-3, with a possible D match to TRBD1 (6 bases). V gave up 0 bases and J gave up 1 base, with 9 bases separating them. The length of the CDR3 is 15 residues. Germline loops: CDR1 SGDLS, CDR2 YYNGEE. The CDR3 coding sequence is TGTGCCAGCAGCGTAGAGGGACAACGCACAGATACGCAGTATTTT. Translated: CASSVEGQRTDTQYF.

The V call is TRBV5-1, the J call TRBJ1-1; no clear D. V lost 1 base and J 2 bases, leaving 12 bases between the germline ends. In germline, CDR1 is SGHRS, CDR2 YFSETQ. There are 15 residues in the CDR3. CDR3 region: CASSLLAGINTEAFF. The CDR3 coding sequence is TGCGCCAGCAGCTTGTTAGCGGGAATCAACACTGAAGCTTTCTTT.